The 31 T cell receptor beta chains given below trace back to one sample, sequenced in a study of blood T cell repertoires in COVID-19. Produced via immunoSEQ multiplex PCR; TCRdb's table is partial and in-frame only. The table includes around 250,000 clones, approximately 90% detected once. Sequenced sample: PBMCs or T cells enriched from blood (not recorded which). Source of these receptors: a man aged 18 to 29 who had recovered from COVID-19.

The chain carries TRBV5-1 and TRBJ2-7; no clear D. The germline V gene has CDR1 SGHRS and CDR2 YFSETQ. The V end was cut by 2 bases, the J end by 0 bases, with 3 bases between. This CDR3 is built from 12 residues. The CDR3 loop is CASSFGSYEQYF. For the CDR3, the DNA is TGCGCCAGCAGCTTCGGCTCCTACGAGCAGTACTTC.

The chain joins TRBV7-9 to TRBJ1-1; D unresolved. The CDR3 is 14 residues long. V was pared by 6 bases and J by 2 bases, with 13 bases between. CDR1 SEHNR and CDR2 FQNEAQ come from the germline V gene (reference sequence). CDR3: CASSRRPGNTEAFF. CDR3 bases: TGTGCCAGCAGTCGAAGGCCGGGAAACACTGAAGCTTTCTTT.

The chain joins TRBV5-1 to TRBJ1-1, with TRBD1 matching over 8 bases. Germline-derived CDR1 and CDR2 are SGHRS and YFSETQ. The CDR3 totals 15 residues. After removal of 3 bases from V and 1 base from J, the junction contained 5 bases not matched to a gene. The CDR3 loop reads CASSYRTGPNTEAFF. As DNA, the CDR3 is TGCGCCAGCAGCTATCGGACAGGGCCGAACACTGAAGCTTTCTTT.

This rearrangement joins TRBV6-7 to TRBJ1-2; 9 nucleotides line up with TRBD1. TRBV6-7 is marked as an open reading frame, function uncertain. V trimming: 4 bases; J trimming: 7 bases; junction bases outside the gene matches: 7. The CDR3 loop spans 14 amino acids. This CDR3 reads CASSCHRGQGGYTF. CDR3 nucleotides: TGTGCCAGCAGTTGCCACAGGGGGCAGGGTGGCTACACCTTC.

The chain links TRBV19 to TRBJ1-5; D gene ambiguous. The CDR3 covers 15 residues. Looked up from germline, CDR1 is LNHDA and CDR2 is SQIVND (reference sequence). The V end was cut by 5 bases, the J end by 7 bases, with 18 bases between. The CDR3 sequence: CASSPRRESPQPQHF. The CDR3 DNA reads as TGTGCCAGTAGTCCCCGGAGAGAGTCTCCACAGCCCCAGCATTTT.

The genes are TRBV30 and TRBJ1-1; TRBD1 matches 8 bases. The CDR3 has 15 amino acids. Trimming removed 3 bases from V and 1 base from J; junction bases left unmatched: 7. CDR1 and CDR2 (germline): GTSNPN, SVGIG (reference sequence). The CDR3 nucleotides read TGTGCCTGGAGAGACCGGGACAGGAGGAACACTGAAGCTTTCTTT. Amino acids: CAWRDRDRRNTEAFF.

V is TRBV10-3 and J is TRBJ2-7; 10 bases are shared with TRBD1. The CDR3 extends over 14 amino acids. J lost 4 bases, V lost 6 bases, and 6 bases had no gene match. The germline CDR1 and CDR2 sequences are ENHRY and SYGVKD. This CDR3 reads CAIRTGTGEYEQYF. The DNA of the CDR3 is TGTGCCATCAGAACCGGGACAGGGGAATACGAGCAGTACTTC.

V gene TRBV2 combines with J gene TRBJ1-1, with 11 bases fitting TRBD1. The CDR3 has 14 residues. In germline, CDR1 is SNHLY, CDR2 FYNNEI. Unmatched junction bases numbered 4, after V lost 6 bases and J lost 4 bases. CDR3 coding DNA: TGTGCCAGCAGGGACAGGGGGCCGGGCACTGAAGCTTTCTTT. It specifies CASRDRGPGTEAFF.

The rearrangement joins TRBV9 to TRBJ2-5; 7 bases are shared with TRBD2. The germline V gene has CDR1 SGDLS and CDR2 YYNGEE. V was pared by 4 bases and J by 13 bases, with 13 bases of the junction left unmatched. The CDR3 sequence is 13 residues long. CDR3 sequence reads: CASSSTPAGERYF. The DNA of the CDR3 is TGTGCCAGCAGCTCTACCCCGGCGGGAGAGAGGTACTTC.

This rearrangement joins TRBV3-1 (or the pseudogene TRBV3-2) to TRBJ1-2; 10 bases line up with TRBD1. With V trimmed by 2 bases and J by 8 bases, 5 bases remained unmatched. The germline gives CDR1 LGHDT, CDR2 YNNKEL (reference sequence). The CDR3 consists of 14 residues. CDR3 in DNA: TGTGCCAGCAGCCAAACCGGGACAGGGGTCGGCTACACCTTC. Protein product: CASSQTGTGVGYTF.

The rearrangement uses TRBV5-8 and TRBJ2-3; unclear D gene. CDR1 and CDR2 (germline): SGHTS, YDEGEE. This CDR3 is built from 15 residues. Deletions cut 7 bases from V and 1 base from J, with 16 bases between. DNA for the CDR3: TGTGCCAGCCGCGCCGCCGGGTTCCGCACAGATACGCAGTATTTT. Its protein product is CASRAAGFRTDTQYF.

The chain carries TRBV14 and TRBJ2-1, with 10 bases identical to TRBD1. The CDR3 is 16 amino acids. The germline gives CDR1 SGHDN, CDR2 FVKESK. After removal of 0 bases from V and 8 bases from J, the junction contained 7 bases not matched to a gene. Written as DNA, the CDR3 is TGTGCCAGCAGCCAAGACTTGGGACAGGGGAGGGATGAGCAGTTCTTC. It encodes CASSQDLGQGRDEQFF.

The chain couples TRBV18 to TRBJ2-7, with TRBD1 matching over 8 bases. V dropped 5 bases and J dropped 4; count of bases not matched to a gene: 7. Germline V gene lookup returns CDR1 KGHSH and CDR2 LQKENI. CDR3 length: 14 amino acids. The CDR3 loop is CASSTTGVGYEQYF. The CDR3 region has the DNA TGTGCCAGCTCAACGACAGGGGTGGGTTACGAGCAGTACTTC.

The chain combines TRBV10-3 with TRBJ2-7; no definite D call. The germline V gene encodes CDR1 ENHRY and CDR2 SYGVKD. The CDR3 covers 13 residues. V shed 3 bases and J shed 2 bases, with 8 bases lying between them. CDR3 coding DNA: TGTGCCATCAGTGAATCACAGCCCTACGAGCAGTACTTC. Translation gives CAISESQPYEQYF.

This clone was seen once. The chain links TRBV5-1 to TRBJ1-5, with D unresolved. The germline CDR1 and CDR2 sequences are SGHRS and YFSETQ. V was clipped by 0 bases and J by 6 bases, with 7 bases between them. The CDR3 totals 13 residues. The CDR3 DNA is TGCGCCAGCAGCTTGGGGGAGCGTCAGCCCCAGCATTTT. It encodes CASSLGERQPQHF.

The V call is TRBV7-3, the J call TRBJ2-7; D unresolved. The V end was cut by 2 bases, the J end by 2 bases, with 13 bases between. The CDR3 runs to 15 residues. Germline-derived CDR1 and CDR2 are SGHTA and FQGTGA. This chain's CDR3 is CASSLSRSSTYEQYF. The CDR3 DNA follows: TGTGCCAGCAGCTTATCGAGGAGTTCTACCTACGAGCAGTACTTC.

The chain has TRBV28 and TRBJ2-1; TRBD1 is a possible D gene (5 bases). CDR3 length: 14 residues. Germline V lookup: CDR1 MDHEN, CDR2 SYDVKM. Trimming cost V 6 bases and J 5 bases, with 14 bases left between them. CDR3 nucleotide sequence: TGTGCCAGCAGGTGGATCGACAGCGACAATGAGCAGTTCTTC. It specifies CASRWIDSDNEQFF.

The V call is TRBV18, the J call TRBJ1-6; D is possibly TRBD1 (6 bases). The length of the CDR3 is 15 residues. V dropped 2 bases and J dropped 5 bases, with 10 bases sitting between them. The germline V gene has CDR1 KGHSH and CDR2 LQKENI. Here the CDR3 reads CASSPRQVDNSPLHF. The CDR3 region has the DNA TGTGCCAGCTCACCAAGACAGGTCGATAATTCACCCCTCCACTTT.

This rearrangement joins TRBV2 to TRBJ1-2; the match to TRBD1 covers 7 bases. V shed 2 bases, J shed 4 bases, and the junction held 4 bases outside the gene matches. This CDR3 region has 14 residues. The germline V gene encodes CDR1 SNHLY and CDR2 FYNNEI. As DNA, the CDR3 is TGTGCCAGCAGTGAACCGGGACAGATCTATGGCTACACCTTC. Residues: CASSEPGQIYGYTF.

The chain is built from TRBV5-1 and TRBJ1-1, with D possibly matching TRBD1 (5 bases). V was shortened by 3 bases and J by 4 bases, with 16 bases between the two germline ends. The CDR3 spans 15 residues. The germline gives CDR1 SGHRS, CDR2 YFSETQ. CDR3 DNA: TGCGCCAGCAGCTATGACACTTGGAGGGGCACTGAAGCTTTCTTT. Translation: CASSYDTWRGTEAFF.

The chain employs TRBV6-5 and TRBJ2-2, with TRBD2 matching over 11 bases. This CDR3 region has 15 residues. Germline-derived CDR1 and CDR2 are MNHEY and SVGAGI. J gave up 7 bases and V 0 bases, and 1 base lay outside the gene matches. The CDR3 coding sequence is TGTGCCAGCAGTTACTCTACTAGCGGGGGCGGGGAGCTGTTTTTT. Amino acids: CASSYSTSGGGELFF.

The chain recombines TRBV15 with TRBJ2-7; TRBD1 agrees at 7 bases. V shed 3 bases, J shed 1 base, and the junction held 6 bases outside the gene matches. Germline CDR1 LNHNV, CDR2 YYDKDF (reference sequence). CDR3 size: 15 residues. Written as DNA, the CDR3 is TGTGCCACCAGCAGCAGGGACAGCCGGTCCTACGAGCAGTACTTC. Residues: CATSSRDSRSYEQYF.

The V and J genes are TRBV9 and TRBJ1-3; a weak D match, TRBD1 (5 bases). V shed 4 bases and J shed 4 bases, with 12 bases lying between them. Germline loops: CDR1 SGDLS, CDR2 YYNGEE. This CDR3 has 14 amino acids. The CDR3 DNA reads TGTGCCAGCAGCCCCCAGGGTTCAGGAAACACCATATATTTT. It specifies CASSPQGSGNTIYF. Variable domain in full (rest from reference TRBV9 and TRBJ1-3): DSGVTQTPKHLITATGQRVTLRCSPRSGDLSVYWYQQSLDQGLQFLIQYYNGEERAKGNILERFSAQQFPDLHSELNLSSLELGDSALYFCASSPQGSGNTIYFGEGSWLTVV.

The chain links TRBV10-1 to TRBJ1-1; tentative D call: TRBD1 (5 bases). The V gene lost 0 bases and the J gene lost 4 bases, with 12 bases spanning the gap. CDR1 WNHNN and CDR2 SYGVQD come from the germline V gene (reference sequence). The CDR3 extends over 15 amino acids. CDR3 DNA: TGCGCCAGCAGTGAGTCGTCAGGGAAGGGCACTGAAGCTTTCTTT. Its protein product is CASSESSGKGTEAFF.

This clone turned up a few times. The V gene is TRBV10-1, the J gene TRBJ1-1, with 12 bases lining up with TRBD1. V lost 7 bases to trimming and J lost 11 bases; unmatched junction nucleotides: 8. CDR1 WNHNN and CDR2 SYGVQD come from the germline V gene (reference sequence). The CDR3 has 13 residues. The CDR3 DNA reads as TGCGCCAGCATCCCGGGACAGGGGGCGTCCGCTTTCTTT. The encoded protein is CASIPGQGASAFF.

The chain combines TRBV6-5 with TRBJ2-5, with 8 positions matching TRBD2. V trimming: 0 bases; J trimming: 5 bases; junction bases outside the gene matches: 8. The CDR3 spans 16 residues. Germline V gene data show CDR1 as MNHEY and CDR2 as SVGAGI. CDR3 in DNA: TGTGCCAGCAGTTACTCGAATCGGGAGGGCACGGAGACCCAGTACTTC. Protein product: CASSYSNREGTETQYF.

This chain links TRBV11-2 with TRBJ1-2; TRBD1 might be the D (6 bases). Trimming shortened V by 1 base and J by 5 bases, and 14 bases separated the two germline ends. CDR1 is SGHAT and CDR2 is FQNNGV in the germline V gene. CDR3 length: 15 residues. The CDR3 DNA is TGTGCCAGCAGCTTAGGTCGAGCAGGGGCATATGGCTACACCTTC. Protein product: CASSLGRAGAYGYTF.

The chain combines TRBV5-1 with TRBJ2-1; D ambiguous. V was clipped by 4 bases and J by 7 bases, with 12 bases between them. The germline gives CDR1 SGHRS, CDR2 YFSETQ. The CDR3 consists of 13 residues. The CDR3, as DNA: TGCGCCAGCAGCCGAACAGTGCAGAATGAGCAGTTCTTC. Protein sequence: CASSRTVQNEQFF.

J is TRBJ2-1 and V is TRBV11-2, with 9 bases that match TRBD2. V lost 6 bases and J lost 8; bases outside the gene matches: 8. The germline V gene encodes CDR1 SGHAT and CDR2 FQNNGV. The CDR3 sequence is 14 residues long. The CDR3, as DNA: TGTGCCAGCAGGCTAGCGGGAATTAGCTATGAGCAGTTCTTC. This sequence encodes CASRLAGISYEQFF. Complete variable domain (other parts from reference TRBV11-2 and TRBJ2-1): EAGVAQSPRYKIIEKRQSVAFWCNPISGHATLYWYQQILGQGPKLLIQFQNNGVVDDSQLPKDRFSAERLKGVDSTLKIQPAKLEDSAVYLCASRLAGISYEQFFGPGTRLTVL.

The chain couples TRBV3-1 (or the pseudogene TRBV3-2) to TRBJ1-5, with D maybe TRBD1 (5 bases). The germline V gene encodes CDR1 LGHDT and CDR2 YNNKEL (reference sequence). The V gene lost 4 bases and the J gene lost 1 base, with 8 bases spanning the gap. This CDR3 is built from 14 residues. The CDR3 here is CASSLPGSNQPQHF. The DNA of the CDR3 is TGTGCCAGCAGCCTCCCAGGGAGCAATCAGCCCCAGCATTTT.

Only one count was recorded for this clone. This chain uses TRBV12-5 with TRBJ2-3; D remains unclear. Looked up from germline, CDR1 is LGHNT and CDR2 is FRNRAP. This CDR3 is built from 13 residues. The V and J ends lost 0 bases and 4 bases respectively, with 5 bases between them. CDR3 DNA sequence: TGTGCTAGTGGTTTGGTTGGCCCAGATACGCAGTATTTT. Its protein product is CASGLVGPDTQYF.